The subject of this entry is one T cell receptor (beta chain). This entry is derived from a study of blood T cells in healthy people across ages. V was cut by 1 base and J by 6 bases, with 7 bases left in between. This CDR3 is 13 amino acids long. Per the germline V gene, CDR1 is LGHDT and CDR2 is YNNKEL (reference sequence). Primers used in a second PCR of about 7 to 12 cycles were a sample-barcoded 5' primer and a J-beta primer mix. TCRdb re-analysed the 5' RACE reads in MiXCR, keeping a single row per CDR3 protein. This table has 1.5 million or so distinct CDR3 sequences, 35% to 45% appearing once. Extractions gave at least 5.5 micrograms of total RNA per sample.

This clonotype originated in a woman younger than 35 in good health. Sequencing input: blood. The rearrangement joins TRBV3-1 to TRBJ2-1, with a possible D match to TRBD2 (6 bases). Here the CDR3 DNA reads TGTGCCAGCAGCCAAGGGACTACCAATGAGCAGTTCTTC. Translation gives CASSQGTTNEQFF.